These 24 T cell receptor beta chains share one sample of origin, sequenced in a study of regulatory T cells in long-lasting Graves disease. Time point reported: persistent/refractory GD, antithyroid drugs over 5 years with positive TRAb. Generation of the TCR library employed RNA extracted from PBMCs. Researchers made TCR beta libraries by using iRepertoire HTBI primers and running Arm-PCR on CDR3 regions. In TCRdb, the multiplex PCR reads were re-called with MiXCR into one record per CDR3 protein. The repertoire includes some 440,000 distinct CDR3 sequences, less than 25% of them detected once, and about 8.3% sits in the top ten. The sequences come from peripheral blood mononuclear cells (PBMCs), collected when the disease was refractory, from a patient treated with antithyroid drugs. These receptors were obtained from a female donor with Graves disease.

Written as DNA, the CDR3 is TGTGCCAGCACCCGAGGGGGGGCCGGGGAGCTGTTTTTT. Translating it yields CASTRGGAGELFF. The chain employs TRBV12-3 or TRBV12-4 and TRBJ2-2; weak D call: TRBD2 (7 bases). This CDR3 has 13 residues. Trimming removed 7 bases from V and 6 bases from J, with 12 bases in between.

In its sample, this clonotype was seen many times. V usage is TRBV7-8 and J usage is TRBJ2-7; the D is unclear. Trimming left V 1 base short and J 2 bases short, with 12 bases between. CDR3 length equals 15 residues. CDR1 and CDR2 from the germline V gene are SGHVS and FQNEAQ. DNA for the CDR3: TGTGCCAGCAGCTTAGACTTTTCGGCAACCTACGAGCAGTACTTC. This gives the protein CASSLDFSATYEQYF.

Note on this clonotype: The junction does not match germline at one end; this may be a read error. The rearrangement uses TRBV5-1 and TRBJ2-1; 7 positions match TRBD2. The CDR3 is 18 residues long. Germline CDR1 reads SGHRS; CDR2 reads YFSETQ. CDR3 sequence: CASSLMWRESSSYNGQFF. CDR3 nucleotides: TGCGCCAGCAGCTTAATGTGGCGGGAGAGTTCGTCCTACAATGGGCAGTTCTTC.

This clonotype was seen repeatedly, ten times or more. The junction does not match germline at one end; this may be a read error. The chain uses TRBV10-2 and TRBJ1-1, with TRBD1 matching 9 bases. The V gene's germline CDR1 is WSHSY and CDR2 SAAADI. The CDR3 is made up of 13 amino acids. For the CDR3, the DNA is TGTGCCAGCAAAACAGGGGGCAATACTGAAGCTTTCTTT. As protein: CASKTGGNTEAFF.

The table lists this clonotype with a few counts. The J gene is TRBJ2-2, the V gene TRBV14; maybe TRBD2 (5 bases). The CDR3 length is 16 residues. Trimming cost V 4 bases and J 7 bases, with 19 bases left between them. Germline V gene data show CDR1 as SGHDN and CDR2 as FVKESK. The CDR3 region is CASSPIGVTRGGELFF. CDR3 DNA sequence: TGTGCCAGCAGCCCCATTGGCGTCACCCGGGGCGGGGAGCTGTTTTTT.

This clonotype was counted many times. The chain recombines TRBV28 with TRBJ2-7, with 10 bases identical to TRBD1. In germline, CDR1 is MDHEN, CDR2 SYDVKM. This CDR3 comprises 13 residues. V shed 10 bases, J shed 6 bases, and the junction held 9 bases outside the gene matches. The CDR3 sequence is CAILRTGGAEQYF. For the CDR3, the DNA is TGTGCCATCCTGAGGACAGGGGGGGCCGAGCAGTACTTC.

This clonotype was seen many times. CDR3 bases: TGTGCCAGCAGTCCACAGGGGTTGGATGGCTACACCTTC. The encoded protein is CASSPQGLDGYTF. The genes are TRBV28 and TRBJ1-2, with 7 bases lining up with TRBD1. The germline V gene encodes CDR1 MDHEN and CDR2 SYDVKM. The V and J ends lost 5 bases and 6 bases, in that order; junction bases with no gene match: 6. The CDR3 is made up of 13 amino acids.

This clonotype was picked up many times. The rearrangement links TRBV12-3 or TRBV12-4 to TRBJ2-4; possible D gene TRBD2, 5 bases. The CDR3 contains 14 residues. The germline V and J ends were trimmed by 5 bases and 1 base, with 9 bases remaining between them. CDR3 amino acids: CASSEEVAKNIQYF. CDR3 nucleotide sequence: TGTGCCAGCAGTGAGGAGGTTGCCAAAAACATTCAGTACTTC.

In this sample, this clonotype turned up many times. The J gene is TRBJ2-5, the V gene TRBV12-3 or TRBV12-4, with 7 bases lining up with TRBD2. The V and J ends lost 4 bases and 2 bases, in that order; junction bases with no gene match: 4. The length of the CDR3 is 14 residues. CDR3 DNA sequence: TGTGCCAGCAGTTATACTAGCGCACAAGAGACCCAGTACTTC. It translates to CASSYTSAQETQYF.

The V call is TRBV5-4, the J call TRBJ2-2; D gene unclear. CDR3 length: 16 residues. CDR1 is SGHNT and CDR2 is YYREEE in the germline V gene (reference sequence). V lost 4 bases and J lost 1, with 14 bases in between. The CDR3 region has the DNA TGTGCCAGCAGCCCCCTGACTGCGGAGAACACCGGGGAGCTGTTTTTT. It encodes CASSPLTAENTGELFF.

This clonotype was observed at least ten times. For the CDR3, the DNA is TGTGCCAGCAGTTTAGTACCGTGGGACAGCTCCGAGCAGTACTTC. This sequence encodes CASSLVPWDSSEQYF. The V gene is TRBV27, the J gene TRBJ2-7, with TRBD1 matching over 7 bases. The CDR3 length is 15 residues. V lost 2 bases, J lost 6 bases, and 10 bases stayed unmatched. The germline gives CDR1 MNHEY, CDR2 SMNVEV (reference sequence).

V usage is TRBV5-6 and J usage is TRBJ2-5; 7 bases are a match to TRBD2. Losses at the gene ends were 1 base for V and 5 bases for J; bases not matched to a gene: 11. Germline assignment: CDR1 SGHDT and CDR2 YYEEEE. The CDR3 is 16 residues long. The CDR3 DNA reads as TGTGCCAGCAGCTTGCCCCGGGAGGCCCGGGAGGAGACCCAGTACTTC. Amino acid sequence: CASSLPREAREETQYF.

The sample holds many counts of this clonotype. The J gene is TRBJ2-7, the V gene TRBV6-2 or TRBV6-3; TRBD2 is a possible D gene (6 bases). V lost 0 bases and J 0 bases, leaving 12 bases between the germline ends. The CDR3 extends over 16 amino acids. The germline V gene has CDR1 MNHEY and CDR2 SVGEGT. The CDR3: CASSYSSRGSSYEQYF. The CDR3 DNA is TGTGCCAGCAGTTACTCGAGTCGGGGGTCCTCCTACGAGCAGTACTTC.

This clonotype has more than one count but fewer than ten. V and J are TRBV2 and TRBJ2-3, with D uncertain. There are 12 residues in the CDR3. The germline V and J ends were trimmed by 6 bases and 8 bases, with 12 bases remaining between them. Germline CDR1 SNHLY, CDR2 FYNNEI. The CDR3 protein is CASRRPTATQYF. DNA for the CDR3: TGTGCCAGCAGGCGACCCACGGCTACGCAGTATTTT.

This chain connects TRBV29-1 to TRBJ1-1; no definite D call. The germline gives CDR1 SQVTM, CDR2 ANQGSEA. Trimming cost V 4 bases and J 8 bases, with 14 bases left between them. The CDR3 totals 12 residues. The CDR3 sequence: CSVARNSEEAFF. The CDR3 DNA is TGCAGCGTTGCTAGGAATTCTGAAGAAGCTTTCTTT.

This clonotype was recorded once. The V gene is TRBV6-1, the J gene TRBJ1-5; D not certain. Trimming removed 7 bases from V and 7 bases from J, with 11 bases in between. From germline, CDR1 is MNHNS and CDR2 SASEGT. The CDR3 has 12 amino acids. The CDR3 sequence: CASTKGSQPQHF. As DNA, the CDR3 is TGTGCCAGCACGAAGGGATCCCAGCCCCAGCATTTT.

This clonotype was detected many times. CDR3 DNA: TGTGCCAGCAGCAGCCTTGAGACCCAGTACTTC. Translating it yields CASSSLETQYF. V is TRBV7-2 and J is TRBJ2-5; D gene unclear. CDR1 and CDR2 from the germline V gene are SGHTA and FQGNSA. V was pared by 5 bases and J by 5 bases, with 6 bases between. CDR3 length equals 11 residues. Full variable domain (outside the CDR3, taken from reference TRBV7-2 and TRBJ2-5): GAGVSQSPSNKVTEKGKDVELRCDPISGHTALYWYRQSLGQGLEFLIYFQGNSAPDKSGLPSDRFSAERTGGSVSTLTIQRTQQEDSAVYLCASSSLETQYFGPGTRLLVL.

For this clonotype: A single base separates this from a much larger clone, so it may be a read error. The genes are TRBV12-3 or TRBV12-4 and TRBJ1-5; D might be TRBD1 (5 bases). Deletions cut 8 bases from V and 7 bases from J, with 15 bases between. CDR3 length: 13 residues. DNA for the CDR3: TGTGCCAGCGGTGAAGGGGACCGGCAGCCCCAGCATTTT. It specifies CASGEGDRQPQHF.

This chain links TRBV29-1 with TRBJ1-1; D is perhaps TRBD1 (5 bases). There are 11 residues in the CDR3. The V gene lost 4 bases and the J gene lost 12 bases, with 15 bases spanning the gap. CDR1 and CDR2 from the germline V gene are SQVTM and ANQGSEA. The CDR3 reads CSVARSGASFF. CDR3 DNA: TGCAGCGTTGCCCGGTCCGGGGCTTCTTTCTTT.

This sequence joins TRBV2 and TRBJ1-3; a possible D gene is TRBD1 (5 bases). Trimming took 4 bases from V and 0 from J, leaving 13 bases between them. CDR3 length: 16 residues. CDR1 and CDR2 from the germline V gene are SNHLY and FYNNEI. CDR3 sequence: CASSGAAGISGNTIYF. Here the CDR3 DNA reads TGTGCCAGCAGTGGAGCGGCAGGGATCTCTGGAAACACCATATATTTT.

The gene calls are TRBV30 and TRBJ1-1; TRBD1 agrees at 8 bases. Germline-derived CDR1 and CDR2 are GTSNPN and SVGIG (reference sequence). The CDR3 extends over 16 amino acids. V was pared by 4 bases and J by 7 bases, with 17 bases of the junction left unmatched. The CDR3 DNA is TGTGCCTGGACCTCCGACAGGGGCGAGAGGTGGAATGAAGCTTTCTTT. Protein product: CAWTSDRGERWNEAFF.

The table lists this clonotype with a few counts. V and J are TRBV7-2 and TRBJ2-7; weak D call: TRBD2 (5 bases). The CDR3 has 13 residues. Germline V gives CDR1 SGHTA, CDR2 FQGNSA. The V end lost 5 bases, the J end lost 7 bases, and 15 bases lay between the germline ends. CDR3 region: CASSLGITREQYF. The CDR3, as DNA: TGTGCCAGCAGCCTCGGGATTACTAGGGAGCAGTACTTC.

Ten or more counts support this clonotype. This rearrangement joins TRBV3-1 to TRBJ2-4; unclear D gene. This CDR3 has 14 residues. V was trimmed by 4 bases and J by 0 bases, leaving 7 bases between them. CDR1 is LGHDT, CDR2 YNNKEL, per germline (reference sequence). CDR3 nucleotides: TGTGCCAGCAGCCCCGAGATAGCCAAAAACATTCAGTACTTC. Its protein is CASSPEIAKNIQYF.

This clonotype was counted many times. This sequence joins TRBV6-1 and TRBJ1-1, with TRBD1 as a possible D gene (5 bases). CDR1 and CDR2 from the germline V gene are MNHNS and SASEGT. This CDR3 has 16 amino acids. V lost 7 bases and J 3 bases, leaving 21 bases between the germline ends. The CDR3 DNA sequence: TGTGCCAGCAAAACTCCTTTTGGGGGTCCCGACACTGAAGCTTTCTTT. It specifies CASKTPFGGPDTEAFF.